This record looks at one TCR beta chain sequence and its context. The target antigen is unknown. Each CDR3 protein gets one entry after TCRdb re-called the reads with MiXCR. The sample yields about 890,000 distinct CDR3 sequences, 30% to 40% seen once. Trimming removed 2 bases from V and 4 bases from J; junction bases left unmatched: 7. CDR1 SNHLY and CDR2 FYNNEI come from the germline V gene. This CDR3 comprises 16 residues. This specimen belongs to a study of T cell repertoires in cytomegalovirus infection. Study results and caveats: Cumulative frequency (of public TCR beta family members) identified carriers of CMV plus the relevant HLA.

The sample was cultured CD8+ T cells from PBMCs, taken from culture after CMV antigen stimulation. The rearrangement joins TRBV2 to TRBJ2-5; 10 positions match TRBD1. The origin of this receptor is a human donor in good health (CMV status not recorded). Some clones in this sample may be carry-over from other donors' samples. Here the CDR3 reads CASSEYGTGVSETQYF. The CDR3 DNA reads TGTGCCAGCAGTGAATATGGGACAGGGGTGTCAGAGACCCAGTACTTC.